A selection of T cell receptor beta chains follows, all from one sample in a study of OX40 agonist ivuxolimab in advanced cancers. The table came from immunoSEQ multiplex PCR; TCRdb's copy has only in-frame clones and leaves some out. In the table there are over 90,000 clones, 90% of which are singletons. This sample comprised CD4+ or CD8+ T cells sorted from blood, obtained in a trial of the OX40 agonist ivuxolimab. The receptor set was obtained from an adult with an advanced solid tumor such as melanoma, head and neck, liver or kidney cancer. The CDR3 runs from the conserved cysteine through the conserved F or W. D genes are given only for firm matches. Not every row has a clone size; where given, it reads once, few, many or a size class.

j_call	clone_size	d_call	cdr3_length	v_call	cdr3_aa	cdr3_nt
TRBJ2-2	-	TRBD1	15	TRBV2	CASSSRDRGAGELFF	TGTGCCAGCAGTTCAAGGGACAGGGGAGCCGGGGAGCTGTTTTTT
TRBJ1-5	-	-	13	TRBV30	CAWSLGVEQPQHF	TGTGCCTGGAGTTTGGGGGTCGAGCAGCCCCAGCATTTT
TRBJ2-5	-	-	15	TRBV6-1	CASSVGGGFRETQYF	TGTGCCAGCAGTGTTGGCGGAGGATTTCGAGAGACCCAGTACTTC
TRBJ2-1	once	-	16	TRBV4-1	CASSQGTGVDYNEQFF	TGCGCCAGCAGCCAAGGGACGGGGGTCGACTACAATGAGCAGTTCTTC
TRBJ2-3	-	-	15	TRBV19	CASSTGSGWTDTQYF	TGTGCCAGTAGCACAGGATCGGGCTGGACAGATACGCAGTATTTT
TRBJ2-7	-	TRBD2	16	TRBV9	CASSRRGTTASYEQYF	TGTGCCAGCAGCCGCAGAGGGACTACCGCAAGCTACGAGCAGTACTTC
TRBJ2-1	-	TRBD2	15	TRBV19	CASSAGTSGSNPQFF	TGTGCCAGTAGTGCTGGGACTAGCGGGAGTAATCCGCAGTTCTTC
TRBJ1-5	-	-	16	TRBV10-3	CAISETPEFGNQPQHF	TGTGCCATCAGTGAAACTCCGGAGTTCGGCAATCAGCCCCAGCATTTT
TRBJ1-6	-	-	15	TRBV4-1	CASSEEGRTFSPLHF	TGCGCCAGCAGCGAAGAGGGGCGGACGTTTTCACCCCTCCACTTT
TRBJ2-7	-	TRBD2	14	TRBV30	CAWEVAGGTYEQYF	TGTGCCTGGGAGGTAGCGGGGGGGACCTACGAGCAGTACTTC
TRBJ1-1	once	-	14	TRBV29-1	CSVHTRPGNTEAFF	TGCAGCGTCCACACCCGACCGGGAAACACTGAAGCTTTCTTT
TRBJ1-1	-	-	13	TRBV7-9	CASSLGQNTEAFF	TGTGCCAGCAGCTTAGGGCAGAACACTGAAGCTTTCTTT
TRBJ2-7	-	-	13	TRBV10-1	CASSESGNYEQYF	TGCGCCAGCAGTGAGTCAGGGAACTACGAGCAGTACTTC
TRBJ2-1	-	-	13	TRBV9	CASSEDNYNEQFF	TGTGCCAGCAGCGAGGACAACTACAATGAGCAGTTCTTC
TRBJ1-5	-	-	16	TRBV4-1	CASSQDSTALNQPQHF	TGCGCCAGCAGCCAAGATTCGACCGCTCTGAATCAGCCCCAGCATTTT
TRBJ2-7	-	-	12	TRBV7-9	CASITPGGEQYF	TGTGCCAGCATCACCCCCGGGGGCGAGCAGTACTTC
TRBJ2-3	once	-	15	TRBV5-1	CASSLGRQFTDTQYF	TGCGCCAGCAGCTTGGGGAGACAGTTCACAGATACGCAGTATTTT
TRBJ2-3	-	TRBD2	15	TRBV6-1	CASYLSGGPTDTQYF	TGTGCCAGCTATCTATCGGGGGGGCCCACAGATACGCAGTATTTT
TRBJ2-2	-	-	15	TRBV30	CAWRETGAATGELFF	TGTGCCTGGAGAGAGACGGGGGCTGCGACCGGGGAGCTGTTTTTT
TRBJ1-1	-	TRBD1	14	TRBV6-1	CASKPGQGVAEAFF	TGTGCCAGCAAACCGGGACAGGGGGTCGCTGAAGCTTTCTTT
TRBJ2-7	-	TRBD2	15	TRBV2	CASSVIAGVNYEQYF	TGTGCCAGCAGTGTTATTGCGGGAGTGAACTACGAGCAGTACTTC
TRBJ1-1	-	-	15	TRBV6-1	CASSELQAQATEAFF	TGTGCCAGCAGTGAACTCCAGGCCCAAGCCACTGAAGCTTTCTTT
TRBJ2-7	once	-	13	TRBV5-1	CASSLLGSGEQYF	TGCGCCAGCAGCTTGTTGGGTAGTGGCGAGCAGTACTTC
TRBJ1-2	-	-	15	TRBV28	CASMAGGKANYGYTF	TGTGCCAGCATGGCCGGGGGGAAAGCTAACTATGGCTACACCTTC
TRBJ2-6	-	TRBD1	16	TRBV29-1	CSARQGPLSGANVLTF	TGCAGCGCCCGACAGGGACCCCTCTCTGGGGCCAACGTCCTGACTTTC
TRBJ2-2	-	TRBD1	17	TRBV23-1	CASSRRGGPTNTGELFF	TGCGCCAGCAGTCGTAGAGGGGGCCCTACGAACACCGGGGAGCTGTTTTTT
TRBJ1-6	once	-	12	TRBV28	CASSKLGSPLHF	TGTGCCAGCAGTAAATTGGGTTCACCCCTCCACTTT
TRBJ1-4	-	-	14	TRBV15	CATSRGGGGEKLFF	TGTGCCACCAGCAGAGGGGGCGGGGGTGAAAAACTGTTTTTT
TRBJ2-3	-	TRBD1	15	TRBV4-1	CASSLRDRATDTQYF	TGCGCCAGCAGCCTACGGGACAGGGCCACAGATACGCAGTATTTT
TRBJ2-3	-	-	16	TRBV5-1	CASSLPGTPTTDTQYF	TGCGCCAGCAGCTTACCCGGGACCCCCACCACAGATACGCAGTATTTT